Listed here are 14 T cell receptor beta chains from one sample, sequenced in a study of blood T cell repertoires in COVID-19. TCRdb's table, derived via immunoSEQ multiplex PCR, lists solely in-frame clones and lacks some. The sample shows under 350,000 clones, 80% to 90% of them seen only once. The sample taken for sequencing was PBMCs or T cells enriched from blood (not recorded which). These receptors all come from a middle-aged woman with acute COVID-19.

This clone was counted only a few times. The V call is TRBV19, the J call TRBJ1-5; D is perhaps TRBD1 (6 bases). Between the trimmed V and J ends, which lost 5 bases and 0 bases, there was a span of 14 bases. The germline V gene has CDR1 LNHDA and CDR2 SQIVND (reference sequence). The CDR3 totals 16 residues. For the CDR3, the DNA is TGTGCCAGTAGTCCCCGCCACAGGGTTAGCAATCAGCCCCAGCATTTT. Encoded protein: CASSPRHRVSNQPQHF.

V and J are TRBV28 and TRBJ2-2, with 11 positions matching TRBD2. Per the germline V gene, CDR1 is MDHEN and CDR2 is SYDVKM. CDR3 length equals 17 residues. After removal of 6 bases from V and 1 base from J, the junction contained 7 bases not matched to a gene. The CDR3 reads CASSMGLAEKNTGELFF. The DNA for the CDR3 is TGTGCCAGCAGCATGGGACTAGCGGAGAAGAACACCGGGGAGCTGTTTTTT. The whole variable domain, filled in from reference TRBV28 and TRBJ2-2, reads DVKVTQSSRYLVKRTGEKVFLECVQDMDHENMFWYRQDPGLGLRLIYFSYDVKMKEKGDIPEGYSVSREKKERFSLILESASTNQTSMYLCASSMGLAEKNTGELFFGEGSRLTVL.

This sequence joins TRBV19 and TRBJ1-5, with unresolved D. The CDR3 covers 12 residues. Germline V gives CDR1 LNHDA, CDR2 SQIVND (reference sequence). The germline V and J ends were trimmed by 4 bases and 8 bases, with 9 bases remaining between them. The CDR3 is CASSSLPEPQHF. CDR3 in DNA: TGTGCCAGTAGTAGCCTTCCGGAGCCCCAGCATTTT.

The chain joins TRBV18 to TRBJ1-6, with 7 bases that match TRBD1. The CDR3 contains 13 residues. The J segment lost 6 bases and the V segment lost 4 bases, leaving 0 bases of the junction unmatched. Germline V gene sequence: CDR1 KGHSH, CDR2 LQKENI. CDR3 amino acids: CASSQGANSPLHF. The CDR3 DNA follows: TGTGCCAGCTCACAGGGGGCTAATTCACCCCTCCACTTT.

The chain uses TRBV3-1 (or the pseudogene TRBV3-2) and TRBJ2-3; 13 bases fit TRBD2. Looked up from germline, CDR1 is LGHDT and CDR2 is YNNKEL (reference sequence). V shed 4 bases and J 9 bases; nucleotides not matched to a gene: 10. This CDR3 has 16 amino acids. In nucleotides, the CDR3 is TGTGCCAGCAGCCCCTCGGGACTAGCGGGGCCCTCAACGCAGTATTTT. Amino acid sequence: CASSPSGLAGPSTQYF.

The chain joins TRBV10-3 to TRBJ2-7, with TRBD1 identical over 9 bases. The CDR3 consists of 15 residues. V shed 4 bases, J shed 3 bases, and the junction held 7 bases outside the gene matches. Germline V gives CDR1 ENHRY, CDR2 SYGVKD. The CDR3 loop is CAISAIGTGHYEQYF. CDR3 in DNA: TGTGCCATCAGTGCGATCGGGACAGGGCACTACGAGCAGTACTTC.

The chain carries TRBV6-2 or TRBV6-3 and TRBJ2-2, with D perhaps TRBD2 (5 bases). The germline V gene encodes CDR1 MNHEY and CDR2 SVGEGT. V was cut by 0 bases and J by 4 bases, with 12 bases left in between. The CDR3 is 16 residues long. CDR3 in amino acids: CASSYSTVRGTGELFF. The CDR3 coding sequence is TGTGCCAGCAGTTACTCGACGGTTCGGGGCACCGGGGAGCTGTTTTTT.

The chain couples TRBV3-1 (or the pseudogene TRBV3-2) to TRBJ1-1; D unresolved. Germline loops: CDR1 LGHDT, CDR2 YNNKEL (reference sequence). Trimming pared 6 bases from V and 1 base from J, leaving 9 bases between. There are 13 residues in the CDR3. The CDR3 DNA reads as TGTGCCAGCAGATCGAACAGGAACACTGAAGCTTTCTTT. Translation: CASRSNRNTEAFF.

The chain employs TRBV6-2 or TRBV6-3 and TRBJ2-7, with D unresolved. This CDR3 is built from 12 residues. Germline V gene data show CDR1 as MNHEY and CDR2 as SVGEGT. V lost 4 bases, J lost 0 bases, and 4 bases lay in between. The CDR3 region has the DNA TGTGCCAGCAGTTCCCTCTCCTACGAGCAGTACTTC. Protein product: CASSSLSYEQYF.

V usage is TRBV19 and J usage is TRBJ2-1, with 8 nucleotides matching TRBD2. The germline V gene encodes CDR1 LNHDA and CDR2 SQIVND (reference sequence). The CDR3 extends over 15 amino acids. V lost 3 bases, J lost 5 bases, and 6 bases stayed unmatched. The CDR3 nucleotides are TGTGCCAGTAGTATGTTCCTAGCGGGTCACAATGAGCAGTTCTTC. It encodes CASSMFLAGHNEQFF.

The chain is built from TRBV20-1 and TRBJ2-5; 11 bases line up with TRBD2. This CDR3 is built from 15 residues. Per the germline V gene, CDR1 is DFQATT and CDR2 is SNEGSKA (reference sequence). With V trimmed by 3 bases and J by 2 bases, 5 bases remained unmatched. As DNA, the CDR3 is TGCAGTGCTAGTCGAGGGACTAGCGGACAAGAGACCCAGTACTTC. Translated, it gives CSASRGTSGQETQYF.

This clone was seen only a few times. This chain uses TRBV28 with TRBJ1-2; unclear D gene. This CDR3 contains 12 residues. The germline V and J ends were trimmed by 8 bases and 2 bases, with 9 bases remaining between them. Germline V CDR1 and CDR2: MDHEN, SYDVKM. The chain's CDR3 is CASSSLNYGYTF. CDR3 bases: TGTGCCAGCTCTTCGCTAAACTATGGCTACACCTTC.

The V call is TRBV9, the J call TRBJ2-5; TRBD2 aligns across 11 bases. Looked up from germline, CDR1 is SGDLS and CDR2 is YYNGEE. The CDR3 runs 17 residues. The J segment lost 2 bases and the V segment lost 0 bases, leaving 6 bases of the junction unmatched. Here the CDR3 reads CASSVASTSGGQETQYF. Here the CDR3 DNA reads TGTGCCAGCAGCGTAGCTAGCACTAGCGGGGGACAAGAGACCCAGTACTTC. The full variable domain, in which reference TRBV9 and TRBJ2-5 provide the parts outside the CDR3, is DSGVTQTPKHLITATGQRVTLRCSPRSGDLSVYWYQQSLDQGLQFLIQYYNGEERAKGNILERFSAQQFPDLHSELNLSSLELGDSALYFCASSVASTSGGQETQYFGPGTRLLVL.

V and J are TRBV12-3 or TRBV12-4 and TRBJ1-3; TRBD1 is a possible D gene (5 bases). The CDR3 covers 13 residues. The germline V and J ends were trimmed by 7 bases and 4 bases, with 11 bases remaining between them. CDR3 in DNA: TGTGCCAGCAACGGCAGGGCAGGAAACACCATATATTTT. Its translation: CASNGRAGNTIYF.